The clone carrying this T cell receptor (beta chain) was counted between two and nine times. The record originates from a study of shared clonotypes between healthy human individuals. Germline V gene lookup returns CDR1 KGHSH and CDR2 LQKENI. The CDR3 totals 13 residues. V was cut by 0 bases and J by 5 bases, with 5 bases left in between. Profiling relied on immunoSEQ multiplex PCR, and the TCRdb table lists in-frame clones only, not all of them. The sample consists of 2 million to 2.5 million clones, 85% to 95% of them appearing once. The chain joins TRBV18 to TRBJ1-5; D is uncertain. The source of this sequence is a man aged 18 to 29 in good health. Some clones in this sample may be carry-over from other donors' samples. Sequencing was done on a sample of naive CD4+ T cells from PBMCs. Subset reported: CD45RA+ positively selected. This chain's CDR3 is CASSPPSYQPQHF. The CDR3 DNA reads as TGTGCCAGCTCACCACCGAGTTATCAGCCCCAGCATTTT.